This T cell receptor beta chain was retrieved from a study of blood T cell repertoires in COVID-19. About the study: The analysed material was cDNA or gDNA that came from T cells, B-cell-depleted T cells, or PBMCs.

This clone has more than one count but fewer than ten. CDR1 is SEHNR, CDR2 FQNEAQ, per germline (reference sequence). CDR3 length equals 15 residues. The V and J ends lost 0 bases and 7 bases respectively, with 13 bases between them. Per the original data handling: The authors estimated nucleated cell counts from reference gene primer amplification. The data were produced by immunoSEQ multiplex PCR, yet TCRdb's version contains in-frame clones alone and is incomplete. V and J calls and clone size are copied from that table; D and trimming were computed from the DNA. The data show about 73,000 clones, approximately 80% seen once.

The rearrangement uses TRBV7-9 and TRBJ2-1; D possibly corresponds to TRBD1 (6 bases). The sequencing input was peripheral blood. The clonotype was recovered from a man at least 80 years old with active or convalescent COVID-19. Here the CDR3 reads CASSLAGTRVNEQFF. CDR3 sequence (DNA): TGTGCCAGCAGCTTAGCCGGGACAAGGGTAAATGAGCAGTTCTTC. Filled out from reference TRBV7-9 and TRBJ2-1, the complete variable domain reads DTGVSQNPRHKITKRGQNVTFRCDPISEHNRLYWYRQTLGQGPEFLTYFQNEAQLEKSRLLSDRFSAERPKGSFSTLEIQRTEQGDSAMYLCASSLAGTRVNEQFFGPGTRLTVL.